What follows describes a single TCR beta chain. Its specificity is not known. This record comes from a study of CD8 T cells in Susac syndrome. This CDR3 has 15 residues. The V gene end was trimmed by 1 base and the J gene end by 6 bases; junction bases not matched to a gene: 6. Germline V gene data show CDR1 as MDHEN and CDR2 as SYDVKM. Random hexamers were used to reverse transcribe an amount of roughly 0.45 to 1 ug RNA. Across 54 Vbeta and 13 Jbeta, immunoSEQ multiplex PCR amplified TCR beta CDR3. TCRdb passed the immunoSEQ multiplex PCR reads through MiXCR, listing each CDR3 protein once. The data hold approximately 110,000 distinct CDR3 sequences, with 90% to 95% observed a single time. The T cells that were sequenced for TCR beta were CD8+ and CD4+ cells from blood. FACS was used to enrich TEMRA cells, whereas the CD8+ and CD4+ T cells were obtained by negative isolation. Study-level findings and limits: Only a relatively small number of individuals were included in the TCR sequencing and HLA analysis.

The sequencing input was CD8+ T cells from PBMCs. This receptor was identified in a human donor with multiple sclerosis. The chain has TRBV28 and TRBJ2-3; 8 nucleotides align to TRBD2. CDR3 nucleotide sequence: TGTGCCAGCAGTTTATCCGGGGGGGCAGGGGATACGCAGTATTTT. Protein product: CASSLSGGAGDTQYF.